This TCR beta chain comes out of a study of blood T cell repertoires in COVID-19. The overall study: The United States, Italy and Spain were the sources of the acute and convalescent COVID-19 samples.

The assay was immunoSEQ multiplex PCR, and TCRdb's table has in-frame clones only and misses some. The data hold roughly 230,000 clones, with about 82% observed a single time. The origin of this receptor is a woman aged 55-70 years with active or convalescent COVID-19. Sequencing input: peripheral blood.

This CDR3 is CASSPPGLAVGELFF. For the CDR3, the DNA is TGTGCCAGCAGCCCTCCGGGACTAGCGGTCGGGGAGCTGTTTTTT. J is TRBJ2-2 and V is TRBV3-1 (or the pseudogene TRBV3-2); 11 bases map to TRBD2. Germline values: CDR1 LGHDT, CDR2 YNNKEL (reference sequence). Trimming took 4 bases from V and 7 from J; bases not matched to a gene: 5. CDR3 length: 15 residues.